One T cell receptor beta chain is described in this entry. At one end, the junction sequence differs from germline, possibly due to a read error. This record comes from a study of brain metastases from non-small cell lung cancer. The germline gives CDR1 LNHDA, CDR2 SQIVND (reference sequence). This CDR3 contains 13 residues. The repertoire was sequenced with immunoSEQ multiplex PCR; TCRdb's copy has only in-frame clones and lacks some. The data hold just over 1,500 clones, with about 88% observed a single time. The J gene is TRBJ1-5, the V gene TRBV19; D gene uncertain. The source is a donor aged 40 or over with non-small cell lung cancer. The sample was tumor-adjacent normal tissue. The CDR3 sequence is CVSSIIGNQPQHF. In nucleotides, the CDR3 is TGTGTCAGTAGTATAATAGGAAATCAGCCCCAGCATTTT.